Listed here are 30 T cell receptor beta chains from one sample, sequenced in a study of beta chain features in type 1 diabetes. Sequenced material consisted of expressed TCRB transcripts (all of the isolated RNA was reverse transcribed). Sequencing used immunoSEQ multiplex PCR; TCRdb keeps in-frame clones, though not all of them. The table lists hundreds of thousands of clones, around 13% of them singletons. Specimen: naive CD4+ T cells from blood. These receptor sequences come from a man aged 18 to 29 in good health.

In this sample, this clone turned up a few times. This sequence joins TRBV6-5 and TRBJ2-7; TRBD2 aligns across 9 bases. Germline CDR1 and CDR2: MNHEY and SVGAGI. V was clipped by 3 bases and J by 5 bases; unmatched bases: 5. The CDR3 totals 14 residues. CDR3 DNA sequence: TGTGCCAGCAGTTATAGCGGGAGTGTCAACGAGCAGTACTTC. Its translation: CASSYSGSVNEQYF.

V gene TRBV11-2 combines with J gene TRBJ2-2; D perhaps matches TRBD2 (5 bases). Germline CDR1 SGHAT, CDR2 FQNNGV. CDR3 size: 14 residues. The V end lost 4 bases, the J end lost 6 bases, and 12 bases lay between the germline ends. The CDR3 protein is CASSSSLAAGELFF. DNA for the CDR3: TGTGCCAGCAGCTCATCTCTAGCTGCCGGGGAGCTGTTTTTT. The full variable domain, rest sourced from reference TRBV11-2 and TRBJ2-2, is EAGVAQSPRYKIIEKRQSVAFWCNPISGHATLYWYQQILGQGPKLLIQFQNNGVVDDSQLPKDRFSAERLKGVDSTLKIQPAKLEDSAVYLCASSSSLAAGELFFGEGSRLTVL.

In its sample, this clone was seen a few times. The chain links TRBV5-6 to TRBJ2-7; D unclear. V lost 2 bases and J 0 bases, leaving 6 bases between the germline ends. Looked up from germline, CDR1 is SGHDT and CDR2 is YYEEEE. The CDR3 has 13 residues. The CDR3 DNA sequence: TGTGCCAGCAGCTTCAGGAACTCCTACGAGCAGTACTTC. The encoded protein is CASSFRNSYEQYF.

This clone was seen more than once but under ten times. This rearrangement joins TRBV4-2 to TRBJ1-5; a weak D match, TRBD1 (5 bases). Trimming stripped 2 bases from V and 6 bases from J, with 14 bases between. From germline, CDR1 is LGHNA and CDR2 YNFKEQ. The CDR3 runs to 15 residues. The CDR3 coding sequence is TGTGCCAGCAGCCAATTACTCGGGGGGAGTCAGCCCCAGCATTTT. Translation: CASSQLLGGSQPQHF.

The table lists this clone with a few counts. The sample has other DNA sequences that encode this CDR3 too. J is TRBJ2-5 and V is TRBV30, with D perhaps matching TRBD2 (5 bases). The CDR3 sequence is 12 residues long. V dropped 0 bases and J dropped 5 bases, with 7 bases sitting between them. In germline, CDR1 is GTSNPN, CDR2 SVGIG (reference sequence). CDR3 coding DNA: TGTGCCTGGAGTGTAGGCGGGGAGACCCAGTACTTC. Translating gives CAWSVGGETQYF.

This clone was counted between two and nine times. V is TRBV7-3 and J is TRBJ1-5, with D tentatively TRBD1 (6 bases). This CDR3 spans 14 amino acids. In germline, CDR1 is SGHTA, CDR2 FQGTGA. Between the trimmed V and J ends, which lost 3 bases and 9 bases, there was a span of 15 bases. The CDR3 nucleotides read TGTGCCAGCAGCTTGGAGACAGGTCCAGGGCCCCAGCATTTT. This sequence encodes CASSLETGPGPQHF.

The V gene is TRBV9, the J gene TRBJ2-2; 7 bases fit TRBD2. The CDR3 loop spans 16 amino acids. V lost 1 base, J lost 4 bases, and 7 bases stayed unmatched. Germline V CDR1 and CDR2: SGDLS, YYNGEE. The DNA of the CDR3 is TGTGCCAGCAGCGTATTAAGCGGGGACTCCACCGGGGAGCTGTTTTTT. This sequence encodes CASSVLSGDSTGELFF.

This clone has more than one count but fewer than ten. Additional DNA sequences in this sample encode the identical CDR3. The rearrangement uses TRBV7-3 and TRBJ1-1, with D maybe TRBD1 (5 bases). The CDR3 contains 13 residues. Germline V lookup: CDR1 SGHTA, CDR2 FQGTGA. V was pared by 5 bases and J by 1 base, with 8 bases between. This CDR3 reads CASSRDRNTEAFF. CDR3 DNA sequence: TGTGCCAGCAGCCGTGACAGGAACACTGAAGCTTTCTTT. The whole variable domain, remainder taken from reference TRBV7-3 and TRBJ1-1, is GAGVSQTPSNKVTEKGKYVELRCDPISGHTALYWYRQSLGQGPEFLIYFQGTGAADDSGLPNDRFFAVRPEGSVSTLKIQRTERGDSAVYLCASSRDRNTEAFFGQGTRLTVV.

This clone has just a few counts. V gene TRBV7-2 combines with J gene TRBJ1-1, with D possibly matching TRBD1 (6 bases). This CDR3 contains 15 residues. V was trimmed by 8 bases and J by 4 bases, leaving 20 bases between them. Per germline, CDR1 SGHTA and CDR2 FQGNSA. CDR3 in DNA: TGTGCCAGCGGACCTAAGAGGGGGTTAGGCACTGAAGCTTTCTTT. Amino acid sequence: CASGPKRGLGTEAFF.

The chain has TRBV5-1 and TRBJ2-2; TRBD1 is a possible D gene (6 bases). Germline CDR1 reads SGHRS; CDR2 reads YFSETQ. CDR3 length: 15 residues. V lost 3 bases and J lost 4, with 13 bases in between. CDR3 protein: CASSSYRVGTGELFF. The DNA for the CDR3 is TGCGCCAGCAGCTCCTACAGGGTGGGCACCGGGGAGCTGTTTTTT.

The rearrangement joins TRBV6-5 to TRBJ2-3; unclear D gene. CDR3 length: 12 residues. V was clipped by 5 bases and J by 10 bases, with 13 bases between them. CDR1 and CDR2 from the germline V gene are MNHEY and SVGAGI. The CDR3 here is CASSVGARPQYF. The CDR3, as DNA: TGTGCCAGCAGTGTCGGAGCCCGCCCGCAGTATTTT.

V gene TRBV4-2 combines with J gene TRBJ1-2; 10 positions agree with TRBD1. Germline CDR1 reads LGHNA; CDR2 reads YNFKEQ. V lost 4 bases, J lost 2 bases, and 1 base stayed unmatched. This CDR3 comprises 14 residues. In nucleotides, the CDR3 is TGTGCCAGCAGCCTGGGACAGGGGAACTATGGCTACACCTTC. It encodes CASSLGQGNYGYTF.

This clone was detected a few times. The CDR3 DNA is TGTCCCCCCGGGGATCAGCCCCAGCATTTT. Translating it yields CPPGDQPQHF. This rearrangement joins TRBV11-3 to TRBJ1-5; no firm D call. The germline CDR1 and CDR2 sequences are SGHNT and YENEEA. The CDR3 is 10 amino acids.

This chain joins TRBV18 and TRBJ1-2; D unresolved. Trimming took 8 bases from V and 0 from J, leaving 10 bases between them. The CDR3 is 13 residues long. CDR1 and CDR2 (germline): KGHSH, LQKENI. This CDR3 is CASATESNYGYTF. DNA for the CDR3: TGTGCCAGCGCGACGGAGTCTAACTATGGCTACACCTTC. The full variable domain, its missing parts supplied by reference TRBV18 and TRBJ1-2, is NAGVMQNPRHLVRRRGQEARLRCSPMKGHSHVYWYRQLPEEGLKFMVYLQKENIIDESGMPKERFSAEFPKEGPSILRIQQVVRGDSAAYFCASATESNYGYTFGSGTRLTVV.

The J gene is TRBJ2-7, the V gene TRBV4-1, with TRBD2 identical over 9 bases. With V trimmed by 0 bases and J by 0 bases, 3 bases remained unmatched. The CDR3 length is 16 residues. The germline CDR1 and CDR2 sequences are MGHRA and YSYEKL. The CDR3 loop reads CASSQDSGSLSYEQYF. The DNA of the CDR3 is TGCGCCAGCAGCCAAGATAGCGGGAGCCTCTCCTACGAGCAGTACTTC.

This clone showed up just a few times. The V and J genes are TRBV19 and TRBJ2-7; TRBD1 matches 7 bases. V lost 2 bases, J lost 2 bases, and 6 bases stayed unmatched. The CDR3 runs 15 residues. Germline-derived CDR1 and CDR2 are LNHDA and SQIVND (reference sequence). In DNA, the CDR3 is TGTGCCAGTAGTATACCTCGTCAGGGGGCCTACGAGCAGTACTTC. This gives the protein CASSIPRQGAYEQYF. Full variable domain (rest looked up from reference TRBV19 and TRBJ2-7): DGGITQSPKYLFRKEGQNVTLSCEQNLNHDAMYWYRQDPGQGLRLIYYSQIVNDFQKGDIAEGYSVSREKKESFPLTVTSAQKNPTAFYLCASSIPRQGAYEQYFGPGTRLTVT.

In this sample, this clone turned up a few times. The chain employs TRBV7-2 and TRBJ2-3, with D possibly TRBD1 on 5 matching bases. In germline, CDR1 is SGHTA, CDR2 FQGNSA. The CDR3 totals 17 residues. The V and J ends lost 1 base and 5 bases respectively, with 19 bases between them. This chain's CDR3 is CASSLVQVPGLGDTQYF. The CDR3 DNA is TGTGCCAGCAGCTTAGTACAGGTTCCAGGGCTTGGAGATACGCAGTATTTT. Full variable domain (remainder filled in from reference TRBV7-2 and TRBJ2-3): GAGVSQSPSNKVTEKGKDVELRCDPISGHTALYWYRQSLGQGLEFLIYFQGNSAPDKSGLPSDRFSAERTGGSVSTLTIQRTQQEDSAVYLCASSLVQVPGLGDTQYFGPGTRLTVL.

J is TRBJ1-2 and V is TRBV2; D uncertain. V shed 1 base and J shed 1 base, with 10 bases lying between them. Germline loops: CDR1 SNHLY, CDR2 FYNNEI. This CDR3 spans 15 amino acids. The CDR3 loop is CASSEELINNYGYTF. In nucleotides, the CDR3 is TGTGCCAGCAGTGAAGAACTGATAAATAACTATGGCTACACCTTC.

V is TRBV4-1 and J is TRBJ1-1, with 9 bases identical to TRBD1. J was trimmed by 6 bases and V by 4 bases; bases with no gene match: 9. This CDR3 contains 15 residues. In germline, CDR1 is MGHRA, CDR2 YSYEKL. CDR3 DNA: TGCGCCAGCAGCCCCGCCGGACAGGGGTTCTCTGAAGCTTTCTTT. Its protein product is CASSPAGQGFSEAFF.

The chain recombines TRBV29-1 with TRBJ2-7, with 13 bases identical to TRBD2. Germline CDR1 and CDR2: SQVTM and ANQGSEA. J lost 6 bases, V lost 6 bases, and 11 bases had no gene match. The CDR3 spans 15 residues. The CDR3 loop is CSVGGLAGAFTEQYF. CDR3 nucleotide sequence: TGCAGCGTGGGAGGACTAGCGGGAGCTTTTACCGAGCAGTACTTC.

The CDR3 DNA follows: TGTGCCAGTAGTATTGTGACAGGTTACGAGCAGTACTTC. Translated: CASSIVTGYEQYF. V usage is TRBV19 and J usage is TRBJ2-7, with a possible D match to TRBD1 (6 bases). The V gene lost 3 bases and the J gene lost 4 bases, with 10 bases spanning the gap. CDR1 LNHDA and CDR2 SQIVND come from the germline V gene (reference sequence). The CDR3 spans 13 residues.

This sequence joins TRBV6-6 and TRBJ2-7; 8 bases align to TRBD1. This CDR3 has 15 residues. Trimming cost V 5 bases and J 6 bases; bases outside gene matches: 12. The germline CDR1 and CDR2 sequences are MNHNY and SVGAGI (reference sequence). CDR3 coding DNA: TGTGCCAGCAGTCCGACAGGGGATGCTCTCAGCGAGCAGTACTTC. It translates to CASSPTGDALSEQYF.

The CDR3 here is CASSQVKASGTYNEQFF. For the CDR3, the DNA is TGTGCCAGCAGCCAAGTTAAGGCTAGCGGAACCTACAATGAGCAGTTCTTC. The V gene is TRBV4-2, the J gene TRBJ2-1; the match to TRBD2 covers 7 bases. This CDR3 has 17 residues. The germline V gene has CDR1 LGHNA and CDR2 YNFKEQ. V lost 1 base, J lost 2 bases, and 8 bases stayed unmatched.

A few counts support this clone. The chain carries TRBV4-2 and TRBJ2-2; D is unclear. This CDR3 spans 18 amino acids. V lost 4 bases and J lost 3, with 21 bases in between. Germline V CDR1 and CDR2: LGHNA, YNFKEQ. DNA for the CDR3: TGTGCCAGCAGCCCAGAGGATCATGCGAGAGGTTACACCGGGGAGCTGTTTTTT. This encodes CASSPEDHARGYTGELFF.

A few counts support this clone. J is TRBJ1-5 and V is TRBV6-1; 8 bases line up with TRBD1. The junction had 5 bases not matched to a gene; V was cut back by 6 bases and J by 1 base. Germline CDR1 is MNHNS and CDR2 is SASEGT. This CDR3 region has 15 residues. In DNA form, the CDR3 reads TGTGCCAGCAGGGACCAGGGGGCGAGCAATCAGCCCCAGCATTTT. It encodes CASRDQGASNQPQHF.

This clone was recorded a few times. The chain uses TRBV9 and TRBJ2-5; TRBD1 matches at 7 bases. Germline V gene data show CDR1 as SGDLS and CDR2 as YYNGEE. With V trimmed by 4 bases and J by 2 bases, 8 bases remained unmatched. The CDR3 length is 15 residues. CDR3 sequence reads: CASSQGTGVQETQYF. The CDR3 DNA reads as TGTGCCAGCAGCCAGGGCACAGGGGTACAAGAGACCCAGTACTTC.

This CDR3 is CASSSPTTGFYGYTF. Written as DNA, the CDR3 is TGTGCCAGTAGTAGCCCTACGACAGGGTTCTATGGCTACACCTTC. The rearrangement links TRBV19 to TRBJ1-2; 7 positions agree with TRBD1. The CDR3 contains 15 residues. The V gene end was trimmed by 4 bases and the J gene end by 4 bases; junction bases not matched to a gene: 9. From germline, CDR1 is LNHDA and CDR2 SQIVND (reference sequence).

V gene TRBV7-2 combines with J gene TRBJ2-7; unclear D gene. V lost 1 base, J lost 1 base, and 8 bases lay in between. Looked up from germline, CDR1 is SGHTA and CDR2 is FQGNSA. This CDR3 comprises 14 residues. The CDR3 sequence is CASSLGVRSYEQYF. The CDR3 DNA is TGTGCCAGCAGCTTAGGGGTCAGGTCCTACGAGCAGTACTTC.

The rearrangement uses TRBV7-2 and TRBJ2-7; TRBD1 might be the D (6 bases). Looked up from germline, CDR1 is SGHTA and CDR2 is FQGNSA. V was trimmed by 10 bases and J by 4 bases, leaving 20 bases between them. This CDR3 spans 14 amino acids. For the CDR3, the DNA is TGTGCCACTAGTGAAGGGGGTTCAGGGTACGAGCAGTACTTC. This gives the protein CATSEGGSGYEQYF.

This clone was recorded a few times. This sequence joins TRBV25-1 and TRBJ1-5; D might be TRBD1 (5 bases). The V and J ends lost 2 bases and 1 base respectively, with 15 bases between them. The CDR3 has 17 residues. Germline loops: CDR1 MGHDK, CDR2 SYGVNS. The CDR3 DNA reads TGTGCCAGCAGTGAAGGCGGGGCAGGCTCAAGCAATCAGCCCCAGCATTTT. Amino acid sequence: CASSEGGAGSSNQPQHF.